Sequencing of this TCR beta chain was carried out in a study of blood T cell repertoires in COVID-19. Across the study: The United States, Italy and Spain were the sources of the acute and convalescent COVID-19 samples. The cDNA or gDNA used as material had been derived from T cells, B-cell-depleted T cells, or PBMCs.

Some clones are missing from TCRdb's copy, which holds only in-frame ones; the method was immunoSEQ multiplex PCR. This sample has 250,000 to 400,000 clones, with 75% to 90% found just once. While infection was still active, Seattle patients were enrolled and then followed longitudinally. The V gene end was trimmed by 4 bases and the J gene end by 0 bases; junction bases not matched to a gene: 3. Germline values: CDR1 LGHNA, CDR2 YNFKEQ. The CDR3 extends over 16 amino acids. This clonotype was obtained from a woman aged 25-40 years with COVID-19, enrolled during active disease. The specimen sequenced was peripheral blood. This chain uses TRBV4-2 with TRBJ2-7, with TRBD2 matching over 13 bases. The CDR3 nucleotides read TGTGCCAGCAGCCCAGGACTAGCGGGGGTCTCCTACGAGCAGTACTTC. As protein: CASSPGLAGVSYEQYF.